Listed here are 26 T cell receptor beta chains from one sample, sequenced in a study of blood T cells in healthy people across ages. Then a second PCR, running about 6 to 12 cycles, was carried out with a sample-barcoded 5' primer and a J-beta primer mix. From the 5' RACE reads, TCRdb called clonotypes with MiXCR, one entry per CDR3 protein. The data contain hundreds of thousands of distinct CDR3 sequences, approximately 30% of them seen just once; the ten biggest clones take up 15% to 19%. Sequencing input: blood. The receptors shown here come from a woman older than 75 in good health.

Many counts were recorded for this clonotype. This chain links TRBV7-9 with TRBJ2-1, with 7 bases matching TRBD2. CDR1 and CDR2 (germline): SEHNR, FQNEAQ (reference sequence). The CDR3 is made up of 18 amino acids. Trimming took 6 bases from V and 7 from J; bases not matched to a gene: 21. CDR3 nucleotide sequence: TGTGCCAGCAGTATCGCGGGACTACTACCTCGCTCCCGGAATGAGCAGTTCTTC. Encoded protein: CASSIAGLLPRSRNEQFF.

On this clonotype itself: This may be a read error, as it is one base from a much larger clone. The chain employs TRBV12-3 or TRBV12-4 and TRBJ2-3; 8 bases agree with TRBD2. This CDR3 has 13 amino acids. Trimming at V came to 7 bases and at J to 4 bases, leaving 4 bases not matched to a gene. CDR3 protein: CASTGGIADTQYF. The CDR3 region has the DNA TGTGCCAGCACGGGAGGGATCGCAGATACGCAGTATTTT.

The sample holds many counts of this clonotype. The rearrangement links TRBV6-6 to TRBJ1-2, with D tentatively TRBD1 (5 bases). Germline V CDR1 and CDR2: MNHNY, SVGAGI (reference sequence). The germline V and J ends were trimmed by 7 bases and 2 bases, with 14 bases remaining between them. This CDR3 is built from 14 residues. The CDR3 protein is CASTPRGVNYGYTF. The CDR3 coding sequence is TGTGCCAGCACCCCCCGGGGGGTGAACTATGGCTACACCTTC.

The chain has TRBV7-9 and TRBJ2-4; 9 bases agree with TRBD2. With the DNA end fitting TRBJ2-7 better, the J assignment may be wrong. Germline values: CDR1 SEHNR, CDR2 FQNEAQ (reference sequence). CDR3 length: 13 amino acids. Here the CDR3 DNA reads TGTGCCAGCGGGCTAGCGGGATGGAACGAGCAGTACTTC. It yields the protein CASGLAGWNEQYF.

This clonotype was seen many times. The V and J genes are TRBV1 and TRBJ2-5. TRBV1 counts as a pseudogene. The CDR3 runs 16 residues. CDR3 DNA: TGCACCAGCAGCCAAGTTGGACCTAAGCGTCTGAAGACCCAGTACTTC. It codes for CTSSQVGPKRLKTQYF.

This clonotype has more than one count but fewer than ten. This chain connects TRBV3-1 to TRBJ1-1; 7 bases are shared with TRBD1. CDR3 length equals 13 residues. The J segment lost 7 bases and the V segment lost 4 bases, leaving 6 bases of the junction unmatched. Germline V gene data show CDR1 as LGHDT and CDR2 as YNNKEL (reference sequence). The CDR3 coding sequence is TGTGCCAGCAGCCTCCGGACAGGCCTTGAAGCTTTCTTT. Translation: CASSLRTGLEAFF.

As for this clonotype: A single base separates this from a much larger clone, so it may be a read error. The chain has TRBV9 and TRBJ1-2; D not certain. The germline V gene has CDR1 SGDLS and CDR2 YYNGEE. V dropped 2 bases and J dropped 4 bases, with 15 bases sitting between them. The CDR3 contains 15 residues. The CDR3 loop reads CASSVGSSPSYGYTF. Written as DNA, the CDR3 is TGTGCCAGCAGCGTCGGCAGCTCACCCAGCTATGGCTACACCTTC.

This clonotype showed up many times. The CDR3 loop is CASSPFYEQYF. CDR3 nucleotide sequence: TGTGCCAGCAGCCCCTTCTACGAGCAGTACTTC. This chain links TRBV7-2 with TRBJ2-7; D gene unclear. Germline lookup yields CDR1 SGHTA and CDR2 FQGNSA. The CDR3 covers 11 residues. V was cut by 5 bases and J by 3 bases, with 5 bases left in between.

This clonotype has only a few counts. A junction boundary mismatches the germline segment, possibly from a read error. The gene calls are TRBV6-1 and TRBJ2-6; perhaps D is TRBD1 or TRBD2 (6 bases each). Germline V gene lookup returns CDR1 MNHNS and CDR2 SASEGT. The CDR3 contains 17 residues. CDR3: CASSSDLTGTGVNVLTF. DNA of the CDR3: TGTGCCAGCAGCTCCGACCTCACAGGGACTGGGGTCAACGTCCTGACTTTC.

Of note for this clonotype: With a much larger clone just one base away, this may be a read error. The CDR3 region has the DNA TGTGCCGGCAGCCCTAACCAGGGGGTCTATGGCTACACCTTC. This gives the protein CAGSPNQGVYGYTF. The V gene is TRBV7-9, the J gene TRBJ1-2; 7 bases agree with TRBD1. This CDR3 comprises 14 residues. Per germline, CDR1 SEHNR and CDR2 FQNEAQ (reference sequence).

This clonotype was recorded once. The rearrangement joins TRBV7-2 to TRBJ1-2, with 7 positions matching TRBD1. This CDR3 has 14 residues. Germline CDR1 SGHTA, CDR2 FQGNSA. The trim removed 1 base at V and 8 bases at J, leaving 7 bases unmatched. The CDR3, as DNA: TGTGCCAGCAGCTTAGATGGGGGGACAGTCGGCTACACCTTC. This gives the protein CASSLDGGTVGYTF.

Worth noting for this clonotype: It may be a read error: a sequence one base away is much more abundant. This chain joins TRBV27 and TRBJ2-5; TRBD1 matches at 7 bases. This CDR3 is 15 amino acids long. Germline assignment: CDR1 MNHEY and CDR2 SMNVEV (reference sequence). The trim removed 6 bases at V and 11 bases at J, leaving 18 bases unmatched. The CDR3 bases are TGTGCCAGCAGGGCCGGGACAGATAATTACAATGAGCAGTACTTC. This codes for CASRAGTDNYNEQYF.

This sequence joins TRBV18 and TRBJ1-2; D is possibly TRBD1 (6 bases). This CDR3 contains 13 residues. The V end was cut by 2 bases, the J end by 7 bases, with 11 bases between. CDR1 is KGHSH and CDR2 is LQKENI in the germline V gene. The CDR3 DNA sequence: TGTGCCAGCTCACCAGGCTCGACAGGTGGCTACACCTTC. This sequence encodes CASSPGSTGGYTF.

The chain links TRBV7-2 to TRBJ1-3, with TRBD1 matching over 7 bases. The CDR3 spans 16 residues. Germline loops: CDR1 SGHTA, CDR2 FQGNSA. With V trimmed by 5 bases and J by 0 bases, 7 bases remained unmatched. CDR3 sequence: CASSITGVASGNTIYF. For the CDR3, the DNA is TGTGCCAGCAGCATCACAGGGGTTGCCTCTGGAAACACCATATATTTT. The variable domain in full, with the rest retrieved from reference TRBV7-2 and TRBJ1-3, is GAGVSQSPSNKVTEKGKDVELRCDPISGHTALYWYRQSLGQGLEFLIYFQGNSAPDKSGLPSDRFSAERTGGSVSTLTIQRTQQEDSAVYLCASSITGVASGNTIYFGEGSWLTVV.

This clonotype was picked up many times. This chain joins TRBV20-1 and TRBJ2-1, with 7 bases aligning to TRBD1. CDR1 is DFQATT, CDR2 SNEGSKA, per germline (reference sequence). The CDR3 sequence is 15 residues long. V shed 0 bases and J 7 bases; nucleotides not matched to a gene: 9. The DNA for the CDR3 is TGCAGTGCTAGAGATCCTGGGACAGCGGTAAATGAGCAGTTCTTC. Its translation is CSARDPGTAVNEQFF.

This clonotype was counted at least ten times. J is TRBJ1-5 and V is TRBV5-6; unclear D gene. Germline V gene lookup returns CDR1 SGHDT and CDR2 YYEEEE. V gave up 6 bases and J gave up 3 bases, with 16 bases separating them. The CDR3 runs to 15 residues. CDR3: CASNLGRMPNQPQHF. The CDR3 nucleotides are TGTGCCAGCAACTTAGGACGAATGCCCAATCAGCCCCAGCATTTT.

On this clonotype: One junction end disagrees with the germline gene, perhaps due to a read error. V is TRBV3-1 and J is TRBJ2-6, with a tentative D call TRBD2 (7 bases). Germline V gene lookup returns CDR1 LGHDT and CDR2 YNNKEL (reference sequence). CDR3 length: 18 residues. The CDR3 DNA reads TGTGCCAGCAGCCCTATGGGACGGGGGGCGAGTGGGGCCAACGTCCGGACTTTC. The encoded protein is CASSPMGRGASGANVRTF.

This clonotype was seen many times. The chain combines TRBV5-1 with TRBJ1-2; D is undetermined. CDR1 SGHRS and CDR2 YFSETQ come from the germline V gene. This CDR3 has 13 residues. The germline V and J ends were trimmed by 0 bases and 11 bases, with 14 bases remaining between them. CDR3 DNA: TGCGCCAGCAGCTTGGACCAAACCAGGAGATACACCTTC. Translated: CASSLDQTRRYTF.

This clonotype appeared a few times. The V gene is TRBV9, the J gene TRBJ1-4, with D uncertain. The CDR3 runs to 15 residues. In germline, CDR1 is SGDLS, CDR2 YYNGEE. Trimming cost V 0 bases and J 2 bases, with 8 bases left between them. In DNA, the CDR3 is TGTGCCAGCAGCGTAGAACTGGGGACTAATGAAAAACTGTTTTTT. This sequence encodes CASSVELGTNEKLFF. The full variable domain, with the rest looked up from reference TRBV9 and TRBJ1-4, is DSGVTQTPKHLITATGQRVTLRCSPRSGDLSVYWYQQSLDQGLQFLIQYYNGEERAKGNILERFSAQQFPDLHSELNLSSLELGDSALYFCASSVELGTNEKLFFGSGTQLSVL.

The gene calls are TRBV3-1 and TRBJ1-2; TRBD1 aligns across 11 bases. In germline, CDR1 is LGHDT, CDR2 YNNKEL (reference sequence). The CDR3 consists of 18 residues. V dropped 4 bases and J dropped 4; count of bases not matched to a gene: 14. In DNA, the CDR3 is TGTGCCAGCAGCCCCCTTCCAGCCGGGACAGGGGGTGCCTATGGCTACACCTTC. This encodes CASSPLPAGTGGAYGYTF.

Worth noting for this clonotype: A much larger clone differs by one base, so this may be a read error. The CDR3 bases are TGCGCCAGCAGCTTGGAGGCGGTGGGCTCCTACAATGAGCAGTACTTC. This gives the protein CASSLEAVGSYNEQYF. The chain is built from TRBV5-1 and TRBJ2-1; D is unresolved. TRBJ2-7 explains the end of the DNA better; the J call may be wrong. The CDR3 contains 16 residues. CDR1 is SGHRS and CDR2 is YFSETQ in the germline V gene.

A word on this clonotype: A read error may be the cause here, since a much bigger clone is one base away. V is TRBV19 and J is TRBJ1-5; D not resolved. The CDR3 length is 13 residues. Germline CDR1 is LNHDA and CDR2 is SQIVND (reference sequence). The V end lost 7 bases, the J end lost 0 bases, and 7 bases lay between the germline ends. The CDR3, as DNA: TGTGCCAGTACCGGAATTAGCAATCAGCCCCAGCATTTT. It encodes CASTGISNQPQHF.

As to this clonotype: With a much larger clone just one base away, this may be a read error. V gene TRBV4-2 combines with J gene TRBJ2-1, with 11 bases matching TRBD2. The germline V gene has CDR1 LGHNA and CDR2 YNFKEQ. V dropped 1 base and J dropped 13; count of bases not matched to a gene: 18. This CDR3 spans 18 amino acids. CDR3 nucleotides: TGTGCCAGCAGCCAAGGAAGTACGGGACTAGCGGTCTTTGGGACCCAGTTCTTC. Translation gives CASSQGSTGLAVFGTQFF.

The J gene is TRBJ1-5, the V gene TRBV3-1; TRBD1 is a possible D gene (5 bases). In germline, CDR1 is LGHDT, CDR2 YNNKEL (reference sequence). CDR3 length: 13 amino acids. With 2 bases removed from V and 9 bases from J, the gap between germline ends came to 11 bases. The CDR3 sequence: CASSQSGLRPQHF. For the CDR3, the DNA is TGTGCCAGCAGCCAATCAGGGCTTCGGCCCCAGCATTTT.

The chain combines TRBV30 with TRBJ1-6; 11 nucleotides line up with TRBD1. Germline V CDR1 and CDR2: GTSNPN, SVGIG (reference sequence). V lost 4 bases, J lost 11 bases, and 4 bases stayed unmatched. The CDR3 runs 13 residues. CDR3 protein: CAWTGTGGPPLHF. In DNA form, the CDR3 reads TGTGCCTGGACCGGGACAGGGGGGCCACCCCTCCACTTT.

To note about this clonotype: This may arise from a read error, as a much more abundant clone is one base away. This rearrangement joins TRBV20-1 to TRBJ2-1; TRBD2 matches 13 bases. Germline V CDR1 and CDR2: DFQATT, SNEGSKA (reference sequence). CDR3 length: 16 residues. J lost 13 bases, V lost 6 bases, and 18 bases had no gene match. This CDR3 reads CSANPTSGGAFQTQFF. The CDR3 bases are TGCAGTGCCAACCCTACTAGCGGGGGGGCCTTTCAGACCCAGTTCTTC.